The 20 T cell receptor beta chains below all came from one sample that was sequenced in a study of shared clonotypes between healthy human individuals (dated by TCRdb to the early 2020s). Library preparation employed the immunoSEQ multiplex PCR assay. TCRdb re-hosts the immuneACCESS table, in-frame sequences only. Its copies lack some clones; in the studies checked, an unresolved V gene accounts for under half of them, and the cause for the rest is not known. This sample lists about 1.5 million clones; roughly 97% were detected once. The top ten clones comprise about 1.2% of the sample. Material: naive CD4+ T cells sorted from blood. This sample's cell subset or site label indicates: CD45RA+ positively selected. These TCRs come from a man aged 30 to 45 in good health.

This clone was observed a single time. The same CDR3 is also encoded by other DNA sequences in this sample. This chain joins TRBV19 and TRBJ1-5; D is uncertain. In germline, CDR1 is LNHDA, CDR2 SQIVND (reference sequence). The CDR3 length is 12 residues. With 3 bases removed from V and 5 bases from J, the gap between germline ends came to 5 bases. The CDR3 DNA reads as TGTGCCAGTAGTATCGTGGATCAGCCCCAGCATTTT. It is translated as CASSIVDQPQHF.

V is TRBV7-8 and J is TRBJ1-5; D not certain. Germline-derived CDR1 and CDR2 are SGHVS and FQNEAQ. V shed 0 bases and J shed 0 bases, with 12 bases lying between them. This CDR3 has 17 residues. The CDR3 DNA reads as TGTGCCAGCAGCTTAGCGATCACGGCAGATAGCAATCAGCCCCAGCATTTT. This sequence encodes CASSLAITADSNQPQHF.

The chain joins TRBV7-2 to TRBJ2-1; a weak D match, TRBD1 (5 bases). Per germline, CDR1 SGHTA and CDR2 FQGNSA. CDR3 length: 13 residues. Trimming removed 5 bases at V and 8 bases at J, with 13 bases between. CDR3 amino acids: CASSPTPRDEQFF. The CDR3 nucleotides read TGTGCCAGCAGCCCTACACCCAGGGATGAGCAGTTCTTC.

This chain connects TRBV6-1 to TRBJ2-7; 7 nucleotides align to TRBD1. Trimming took 4 bases from V and 2 from J; bases not matched to a gene: 8. The germline gives CDR1 MNHNS, CDR2 SASEGT. The CDR3 covers 15 residues. The CDR3 protein is CASSGIGDRPYEQYF. The CDR3 DNA is TGTGCCAGCAGTGGTATAGGGGACAGACCCTACGAGCAGTACTTC.

Of note for this clone: The sample holds other DNA sequences that translate to the same CDR3. V usage is TRBV18 and J usage is TRBJ1-1, with 7 bases matching TRBD1. Trimming took 2 bases from V and 3 from J; bases not matched to a gene: 3. The CDR3 is made up of 14 amino acids. CDR1 is KGHSH, CDR2 LQKENI, per germline. In nucleotides, the CDR3 is TGTGCCAGCTCACCATCACAGGGGTACACTGAAGCTTTCTTT. Its protein is CASSPSQGYTEAFF. Drawing the rest from reference TRBV18 and TRBJ1-1, the complete variable domain is NAGVMQNPRHLVRRRGQEARLRCSPMKGHSHVYWYRQLPEEGLKFMVYLQKENIIDESGMPKERFSAEFPKEGPSILRIQQVVRGDSAAYFCASSPSQGYTEAFFGQGTRLTVV.

This chain connects TRBV7-9 to TRBJ2-7; 7 bases align to TRBD1. Germline CDR1 reads SEHNR; CDR2 reads FQNEAQ (reference sequence). V lost 5 bases, J lost 0 bases, and 7 bases stayed unmatched. The CDR3 consists of 15 residues. The CDR3, as DNA: TGTGCCAGCAGCATAGGACAGGCGAGCTCCTACGAGCAGTACTTC. This translates into CASSIGQASSYEQYF.

This chain connects TRBV19 to TRBJ2-7, with TRBD2 matching over 7 bases. In germline, CDR1 is LNHDA, CDR2 SQIVND (reference sequence). The CDR3 length is 15 residues. Losses at the gene ends were 6 bases for V and 2 bases for J; bases not matched to a gene: 10. The CDR3 protein is CASSLGGGSPYEQYF. Here the CDR3 DNA reads TGTGCCAGTAGCCTCGGTGGCGGGAGCCCCTACGAGCAGTACTTC.

The chain uses TRBV10-2 and TRBJ2-5, with TRBD2 matching over 12 bases. With V trimmed by 7 bases and J by 3 bases, 15 bases remained unmatched. The CDR3 is made up of 18 amino acids. Germline CDR1 and CDR2: WSHSY and SAAADI. The CDR3 DNA follows: TGCGCCAGCACCGAACGACTAGCGGGAGAGATCGGCAAAGAGACCCAGTACTTC. Amino acid sequence: CASTERLAGEIGKETQYF.

The V call is TRBV28, the J call TRBJ1-2; no reliable D call. Trimming pared 4 bases from V and 6 bases from J, leaving 9 bases between. Germline CDR1 is MDHEN and CDR2 is SYDVKM. The CDR3 is made up of 12 amino acids. CDR3 region: CASSSLWDGYTF. Here the CDR3 DNA reads TGTGCCAGCAGTTCCCTTTGGGATGGCTACACCTTC.

The chain joins TRBV4-1 to TRBJ2-1; 9 bases map to TRBD1. After removal of 2 bases from V and 7 bases from J, the junction contained 12 bases not matched to a gene. Germline values: CDR1 MGHRA, CDR2 YSYEKL. This CDR3 has 17 residues. The CDR3 protein is CASSQPADGTGFNEQFF. In DNA form, the CDR3 reads TGCGCCAGCAGCCAACCGGCCGACGGGACAGGGTTTAATGAGCAGTTCTTC.

The chain employs TRBV10-1 and TRBJ2-7; 8 bases fit TRBD2. V lost 3 bases to trimming and J lost 0 bases; unmatched junction nucleotides: 4. Germline lookup yields CDR1 WNHNN and CDR2 SYGVQD (reference sequence). The CDR3 has 15 amino acids. The CDR3 reads CASSDGGVGSYEQYF. Here the CDR3 DNA reads TGCGCCAGCAGTGACGGGGGGGTCGGCTCCTACGAGCAGTACTTC.

This rearrangement joins TRBV6-4 to TRBJ2-1, with D possibly being TRBD2 (5 bases). Germline V CDR1 and CDR2: MRHNA, SNTAGT. The ends were cut back, 6 bases at V and 2 bases at J, with 14 bases in the middle. This CDR3 region has 15 residues. In nucleotides, the CDR3 is TGTGCCAGCAGCCACCCTCTCGGGACCTACAATGAGCAGTTCTTC. It specifies CASSHPLGTYNEQFF.

The rearrangement links TRBV14 to TRBJ1-2; TRBD1 aligns across 9 bases. Trimming took 3 bases from V and 5 from J; bases not matched to a gene: 7. This CDR3 region has 15 residues. Germline values: CDR1 SGHDN, CDR2 FVKESK. This chain's CDR3 is CASSQPGTGRYGYTF. The CDR3 nucleotides read TGTGCCAGCAGCCAGCCGGGGACAGGGAGATATGGCTACACCTTC. Drawing the rest from reference TRBV14 and TRBJ1-2, the complete variable domain is EAGVTQFPSHSVIEKGQTVTLRCDPISGHDNLYWYRRVMGKEIKFLLHFVKESKQDESGMPNNRFLAERTGGTYSTLKVQPAELEDSGVYFCASSQPGTGRYGYTFGSGTRLTVV.

The chain joins TRBV5-4 to TRBJ2-2; perhaps D is TRBD1 or TRBD2 (5 bases each). Germline CDR1 reads SGHNT; CDR2 reads YYREEE (reference sequence). The CDR3 totals 16 residues. V was trimmed by 2 bases and J by 3 bases, leaving 14 bases between them. CDR3 nucleotides: TGTGCCAGCAGCTTAACGGGGAGAGGGGACACCGGGGAGCTGTTTTTT. It yields the protein CASSLTGRGDTGELFF.

This sequence joins TRBV27 and TRBJ1-1; D may be TRBD1 (5 bases). V was cut by 2 bases and J by 1 base, with 14 bases left in between. This CDR3 has 16 residues. CDR1 and CDR2 from the germline V gene are MNHEY and SMNVEV (reference sequence). The DNA of the CDR3 is TGTGCCAGCAGTTTAGGTTTAGGGGCTCCGAACACTGAAGCTTTCTTT. Encoded protein: CASSLGLGAPNTEAFF.

This sequence joins TRBV28 and TRBJ2-7, with D perhaps matching TRBD2 (5 bases). The CDR3 runs 12 residues. Germline V gives CDR1 MDHEN, CDR2 SYDVKM. The CDR3 protein is CATAGSTDEQYF. CDR3 DNA: TGTGCTACCGCGGGCAGCACGGACGAGCAGTACTTC.

As concerns this clone: Other DNA variants within this sample encode the same CDR3. The chain carries TRBV5-1 and TRBJ1-3; D ambiguous. The V end lost 4 bases, the J end lost 3 bases, and 8 bases lay between the germline ends. Germline loops: CDR1 SGHRS, CDR2 YFSETQ. This CDR3 contains 13 residues. CDR3 sequence: CASSPGGGNTIYF. The DNA of the CDR3 is TGCGCCAGCAGCCCAGGTGGTGGAAACACCATATATTTT.

This clone showed up just once. At one of its ends the junction is not consistent with the germline gene, which may arise from a read error. The chain links TRBV28 to TRBJ2-1; D is possibly TRBD2 (5 bases). Germline CDR1 MDHEN, CDR2 SYDVKM. This CDR3 has 14 residues. Here the CDR3 reads CASLDSRGSDERFF. In DNA form, the CDR3 reads TGTGCCAGCCTAGATAGTCGGGGTTCGGATGAGCGGTTCTTC.

This rearrangement joins TRBV29-1 to TRBJ2-3, with D uncertain. This CDR3 comprises 14 residues. V gave up 0 bases and J gave up 2 bases, with 9 bases separating them. From germline, CDR1 is SQVTM and CDR2 ANQGSEA. CDR3 region: CSVEDRLNTDTQYF. In DNA, the CDR3 is TGCAGCGTTGAAGATCGCCTTAACACAGATACGCAGTATTTT.

The chain couples TRBV19 to TRBJ1-3; 7 nucleotides agree with TRBD1. The CDR3 extends over 15 amino acids. Trimming removed 3 bases from V and 0 bases from J; junction bases left unmatched: 2. CDR1 is LNHDA and CDR2 is SQIVND in the germline V gene (reference sequence). The CDR3 sequence: CASSIGQASGNTIYF. CDR3 nucleotide sequence: TGTGCCAGTAGTATCGGACAGGCCTCTGGAAACACCATATATTTT.